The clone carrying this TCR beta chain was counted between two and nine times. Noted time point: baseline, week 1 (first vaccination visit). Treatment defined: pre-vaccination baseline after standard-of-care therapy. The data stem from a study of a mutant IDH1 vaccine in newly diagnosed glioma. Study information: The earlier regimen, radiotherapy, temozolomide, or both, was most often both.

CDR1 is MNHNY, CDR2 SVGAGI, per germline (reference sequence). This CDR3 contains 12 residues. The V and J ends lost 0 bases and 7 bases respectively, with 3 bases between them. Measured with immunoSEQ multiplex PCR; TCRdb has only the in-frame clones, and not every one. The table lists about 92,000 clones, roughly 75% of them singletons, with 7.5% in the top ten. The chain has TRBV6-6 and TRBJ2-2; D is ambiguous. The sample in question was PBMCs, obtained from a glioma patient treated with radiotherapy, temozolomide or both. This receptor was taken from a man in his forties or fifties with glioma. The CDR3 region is CASSYSGGELFF. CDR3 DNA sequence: TGTGCCAGCAGTTACTCGGGCGGGGAGCTGTTTTTT.